Each of the 6 T cell receptor beta chains below was sequenced from the same sample in a study of identical twins. Via MiXCR, TCRdb re-called the 5' RACE reads, giving one row per CDR3 protein. This table holds roughly 710,000 distinct CDR3 sequences, approximately 6% found once. Sequencing was done on a sample of naive T cells sorted from blood. These receptors all come from a young man in good health.

This clonotype was observed many times. V and J are TRBV29-1 and TRBJ2-7; 7 nucleotides align to TRBD2. The CDR3 consists of 14 residues. The germline gives CDR1 SQVTM, CDR2 ANQGSEA. J gave up 0 bases and V 4 bases, and 6 bases lay outside the gene matches. The CDR3 is CSVAPWGGSYEQYF. The CDR3 nucleotides read TGCAGCGTTGCCCCGTGGGGGGGCTCCTACGAGCAGTACTTC.

This clonotype has a count of ten or more. The chain uses TRBV29-1 and TRBJ2-1; D possibly corresponds to TRBD2 (6 bases). The CDR3 is 15 residues long. Germline V gives CDR1 SQVTM, CDR2 ANQGSEA. V lost 6 bases, J lost 0 bases, and 15 bases lay in between. CDR3 bases: TGCAGCGTCGGGGACTCTCATGGCTCCTACAATGAGCAGTTCTTC. This codes for CSVGDSHGSYNEQFF.

The rearrangement uses TRBV18 and TRBJ1-1; no reliable D call. V dropped 2 bases and J dropped 7 bases, with 11 bases sitting between them. CDR3 length: 13 amino acids. Per the germline V gene, CDR1 is KGHSH and CDR2 is LQKENI. The CDR3: CASSPAAEDEAFF. The DNA of the CDR3 is TGTGCCAGCTCACCAGCGGCCGAGGATGAAGCTTTCTTT.

This clonotype was counted at least ten times. V and J are TRBV4-3 and TRBJ2-1; tentative D call: TRBD2 (5 bases). The length of the CDR3 is 16 residues. Between the trimmed V and J ends, which lost 0 bases and 2 bases, there was a span of 11 bases. Germline-derived CDR1 and CDR2 are LGHNA and YSLEER. DNA of the CDR3: TGCGCCAGCAGCCAAGACCTGGCCGGGACCTACAATGAGCAGTTCTTC. Protein: CASSQDLAGTYNEQFF.

This clonotype was recorded many times. The gene calls are TRBV24-1 and TRBJ2-3, with D perhaps assigned TRBD1 or TRBD2 (5 bases each). Between the trimmed V and J ends, which lost 5 bases and 2 bases, there was a span of 19 bases. The length of the CDR3 is 17 residues. Germline-derived CDR1 and CDR2 are KGHDR and SFDVKD. Written as DNA, the CDR3 is TGTGCCACCAGTGTCGGGCAGGGACCCACCCTCACAGATACGCAGTATTTT. It specifies CATSVGQGPTLTDTQYF.

This clonotype occurred many times. The chain links TRBV9 to TRBJ1-1; weak D call: TRBD1 (6 bases). The CDR3 is 13 amino acids. Germline V gene data show CDR1 as SGDLS and CDR2 as YYNGEE. The germline V and J ends were trimmed by 6 bases and 3 bases, with 12 bases remaining between them. CDR3 residues: CASMGQGYTEAFF. CDR3 DNA: TGTGCCAGCATGGGACAAGGGTACACTGAAGCTTTCTTT.